This TCR beta chain was captured in a study of identical twins. Unmatched junction bases numbered 4, after V lost 1 base and J lost 2 bases. The CDR3 consists of 17 residues. Healthy Caucasians made up all donors. In this sample, this clonotype turned up a few times. Addition of a universal primer site occurred through template switching, and cDNA carried unique molecular identifiers. MiXCR, run by TCRdb on the 5' RACE reads, gives a single entry per CDR3 protein. This table has around 500,000 distinct CDR3 sequences, approximately 15% appearing once. The same data also went into a second study, on yellow fever vaccine responses in identical twins.

The V call is TRBV12-3 or TRBV12-4, the J call TRBJ2-3; TRBD1 matches 12 bases. The source of this sequence is a woman between 18 and 29 years old in good health. Sequencing used CD4+ T cells sorted from blood. CDR3 loop: CASSLGRDRGLTDTQYF. The CDR3 DNA is TGTGCCAGCAGTTTAGGGCGGGACAGGGGGCTCACAGATACGCAGTATTTT.